This passage covers 32 T cell receptor beta chains from one sample sequenced in a study of PD-L1 blockade in urothelial cancer (dated by TCRdb to about 2017). The method was the immunoSEQ multiplex PCR assay. Drawn from immuneACCESS, this table holds only the in-frame rearrangements with V and J called that TCRdb kept. Clones are partly lost; checked studies trace under half to an unresolved V gene and leave the rest unexplained. The table for this sample lists 45,000 to 50,000 clones; approximately 78% of them were counted only once. The ten largest make up approximately 8.2% of the sample. The meaning of the sample's time point label: peripheral blood 6 weeks after treatment start. The source was PBMCs, collected around atezolizumab (anti-PD-L1) treatment. These TCRs come from a man aged 70 or older with urothelial cancer.

The chain has TRBV4-1 and TRBJ1-3; no clear D. The germline V and J ends were trimmed by 6 bases and 4 bases, with 10 bases remaining between them. The germline CDR1 and CDR2 sequences are MGHRA and YSYEKL. The CDR3 is made up of 13 amino acids. CDR3 DNA sequence: TGCGCCAGCAGTCGGGTTGTCGGAAACACCATATATTTT. As protein: CASSRVVGNTIYF.

The chain joins TRBV5-1 to TRBJ1-2; 9 nucleotides align to TRBD1. This CDR3 has 14 residues. CDR1 is SGHRS, CDR2 YFSETQ, per germline. Losses at the gene ends were 4 bases for V and 6 bases for J; bases not matched to a gene: 7. CDR3 protein: CASSKGQGVDGYTF. CDR3 DNA sequence: TGCGCCAGCAGCAAGGGACAGGGAGTCGATGGCTACACCTTC.

This chain connects TRBV19 to TRBJ2-5; 7 bases are shared with TRBD2. Germline CDR1 is LNHDA and CDR2 is SQIVND (reference sequence). The CDR3 totals 17 residues. Losses at the gene ends were 1 base for V and 2 bases for J; bases not matched to a gene: 10. The chain's CDR3 is CASSIGTTAGQQETQYF. CDR3 nucleotides: TGTGCCAGTAGTATAGGTACCACAGCGGGGCAGCAAGAGACCCAGTACTTC.

This clone was counted a few times. V gene TRBV2 combines with J gene TRBJ2-7; D may be TRBD1 (5 bases). Trimming cost V 8 bases and J 0 bases, with 11 bases left between them. This CDR3 spans 13 amino acids. From germline, CDR1 is SNHLY and CDR2 FYNNEI. This chain's CDR3 is CASGTGASYEQYF. The CDR3 nucleotides are TGTGCCAGCGGAACAGGCGCCTCCTACGAGCAGTACTTC.

This clone was seen once. The V gene is TRBV6-1, the J gene TRBJ2-5; unclear D gene. The V gene's germline CDR1 is MNHNS and CDR2 SASEGT. The CDR3 covers 13 residues. The germline V and J ends were trimmed by 3 bases and 0 bases, with 5 bases remaining between them. In nucleotides, the CDR3 is TGTGCCAGCAGTGACACAGACCAAGAGACCCAGTACTTC. Protein product: CASSDTDQETQYF.

Ten or more counts support this clone. V is TRBV7-9 and J is TRBJ2-3, with D possibly being TRBD2 (5 bases). This CDR3 is 15 amino acids long. The V gene lost 1 base and the J gene lost 3 bases, with 11 bases spanning the gap. In germline, CDR1 is SEHNR, CDR2 FQNEAQ (reference sequence). The CDR3: CASSLEGLATDTQYF. Written as DNA, the CDR3 is TGTGCCAGCAGCTTAGAGGGTCTAGCAACAGATACGCAGTATTTT.

The chain joins TRBV6-6 to TRBJ1-2, with TRBD1 matching 7 bases. V shed 6 bases, J shed 7 bases, and the junction held 8 bases outside the gene matches. The CDR3 has 13 amino acids. Germline-derived CDR1 and CDR2 are MNHNY and SVGAGI (reference sequence). The CDR3 loop is CASSSGTAVGYTF. CDR3 bases: TGTGCCAGCAGCTCCGGGACAGCCGTTGGCTACACCTTC.

This chain joins TRBV9 and TRBJ2-7; TRBD2 matches at 7 bases. Per germline, CDR1 SGDLS and CDR2 YYNGEE. This CDR3 comprises 14 residues. V was pared by 4 bases and J by 0 bases, with 4 bases of the junction left unmatched. The CDR3 protein is CASSQRDYSYEQYF. CDR3 nucleotide sequence: TGTGCCAGCAGCCAAAGGGACTACTCCTACGAGCAGTACTTC.

Only one count was recorded for this clone. The V and J genes are TRBV5-1 and TRBJ2-5, with 9 bases aligning to TRBD2. V dropped 0 bases and J dropped 2; count of bases not matched to a gene: 11. Looked up from germline, CDR1 is SGHRS and CDR2 is YFSETQ. This CDR3 comprises 18 residues. CDR3 amino acids: CASSLGSTSGFFQETQYF. The CDR3 DNA is TGCGCCAGCAGCTTGGGTTCAACTAGCGGGTTTTTTCAAGAGACCCAGTACTTC.

The genes are TRBV5-5 and TRBJ2-1; a weak D match, TRBD1 (6 bases). The V end was cut by 3 bases, the J end by 4 bases, with 11 bases between. Germline V gives CDR1 SGHKS, CDR2 YYEKEE (reference sequence). CDR3 size: 14 residues. CDR3 coding DNA: TGTGCCAGCAGCTCTCGGACAGTTTACAATGAGCAGTTCTTC. Translated: CASSSRTVYNEQFF.

The chain recombines TRBV4-1 with TRBJ2-4; 10 positions match TRBD2. V shed 4 bases, J shed 1 base, and the junction held 10 bases outside the gene matches. The CDR3 contains 18 residues. Germline-derived CDR1 and CDR2 are MGHRA and YSYEKL. CDR3 residues: CASSPGLAGGRAKNIQYF. The CDR3 nucleotides read TGCGCCAGCAGCCCCGGATTAGCGGGGGGCCGGGCCAAAAACATTCAGTACTTC.

This clone was seen once. The V call is TRBV6-6, the J call TRBJ2-5; 7 nucleotides align to TRBD1. From germline, CDR1 is MNHNY and CDR2 SVGAGI (reference sequence). Trimming cost V 5 bases and J 2 bases; bases outside gene matches: 5. The CDR3 is 14 amino acids. The CDR3 DNA is TGTGCCAGCAGTCATCCGGGACAGCAAGAGACCCAGTACTTC. Amino acid sequence: CASSHPGQQETQYF.

This chain uses TRBV5-4 with TRBJ2-7, with 8 nucleotides matching TRBD2. The CDR3 loop spans 15 amino acids. The trim removed 0 bases at V and 4 bases at J, leaving 6 bases unmatched. From germline, CDR1 is SGHNT and CDR2 YYREEE (reference sequence). The CDR3 loop is CASSLDPGGPYEQYF. The CDR3 DNA follows: TGTGCCAGCAGCTTGGACCCGGGAGGGCCGTACGAGCAGTACTTC.

The chain joins TRBV5-8 to TRBJ2-7, with 10 nucleotides matching TRBD2. This CDR3 has 15 residues. The V and J ends lost 0 bases and 7 bases, in that order; junction bases with no gene match: 7. Germline CDR1 SGHTS, CDR2 YDEGEE. The CDR3 DNA is TGTGCCAGCAGCTTGGGGCTAGCGGGAGCTAGGGAGCAGTACTTC. It encodes CASSLGLAGAREQYF.

The chain combines TRBV15 with TRBJ2-7; TRBD2 matches 8 bases. CDR1 and CDR2 from the germline V gene are LNHNV and YYDKDF (reference sequence). V was clipped by 7 bases and J by 0 bases; unmatched bases: 2. The CDR3 has 13 amino acids. The CDR3 DNA reads TGTGCCACCAAAAGCGGGAGCTCCTACGAGCAGTACTTC. Amino acid sequence: CATKSGSSYEQYF.

V usage is TRBV10-1 and J usage is TRBJ1-5, with TRBD1 as a possible D gene (5 bases). Looked up from germline, CDR1 is WNHNN and CDR2 is SYGVQD (reference sequence). Trimming removed 5 bases at V and 6 bases at J, with 11 bases between. The CDR3 consists of 13 residues. CDR3 protein: CASSSGEAQPQHF. The CDR3 DNA sequence: TGCGCCAGCAGTTCGGGGGAGGCTCAGCCCCAGCATTTT.

The rearrangement links TRBV10-3 to TRBJ2-5; 8 positions match TRBD2. V was pared by 2 bases and J by 5 bases, with 7 bases of the junction left unmatched. The CDR3 contains 15 residues. Germline loops: CDR1 ENHRY, CDR2 SYGVKD. CDR3 protein: CAISEPGLVRETQYF. CDR3 DNA: TGTGCCATCAGTGAGCCGGGACTAGTAAGGGAGACCCAGTACTTC.

The CDR3 spells CAWKNYRVDTEAFF. DNA of the CDR3: TGTGCCTGGAAGAACTACAGGGTAGACACTGAAGCTTTCTTT. The chain employs TRBV30 and TRBJ1-1; TRBD1 might be the D (6 bases). Germline assignment: CDR1 GTSNPN and CDR2 SVGIG (reference sequence). This CDR3 has 14 residues. Trimming took off 4 bases at V and 3 bases at J, with 15 bases between the two ends. The full variable domain, in which reference TRBV30 and TRBJ1-1 provide the parts outside the CDR3, is SQTIHQWPATLVQPVGSPLSLECTVEGTSNPNLYWYRQAAGRGLQLLFYSVGIGQISSEVPQNLSASRPQDRQFILSSKKLLLSDSGFYLCAWKNYRVDTEAFFGQGTRLTVV.

For the CDR3, the DNA is TGTGCCAGCAGTTACAGGTCAGGGCAATCCTACGAGCAGTACTTC. Translating gives CASSYRSGQSYEQYF. The chain has TRBV6-6 and TRBJ2-7, with TRBD1 as a possible D gene (5 bases). Germline CDR1 is MNHNY and CDR2 is SVGAGI (reference sequence). The V end lost 2 bases, the J end lost 1 base, and 12 bases lay between the germline ends. The CDR3 has 15 residues.

V is TRBV2 and J is TRBJ1-2; the D gene is possibly TRBD1 (6 bases). Germline-derived CDR1 and CDR2 are SNHLY and FYNNEI. This CDR3 has 13 residues. V gave up 1 base and J gave up 3 bases, with 6 bases separating them. The CDR3 here is CASSEDRDYGYTF. The CDR3 DNA sequence: TGTGCCAGCAGTGAAGACAGGGACTATGGCTACACCTTC. Supplemented by reference TRBV2 and TRBJ1-2, the full variable domain reads EPEVTQTPSHQVTQMGQEVILRCVPISNHLYFYWYRQILGQKVEFLVSFYNNEISEKSEIFDDQFSVERPDGSNFTLKIRSTKLEDSAMYFCASSEDRDYGYTFGSGTRLTVV.

The DNA for the CDR3 is TGTGCCACCAGCAGAGGCGGGACAGGGGGCGTCAAGTACGAGCAGTACTTC. Protein sequence: CATSRGGTGGVKYEQYF. The chain carries TRBV15 and TRBJ2-7, with TRBD1 identical over 12 bases. Germline assignment: CDR1 LNHNV and CDR2 YYDKDF (reference sequence). CDR3 length equals 17 residues. After removal of 1 base from V and 4 bases from J, the junction contained 8 bases not matched to a gene.

CDR3 in amino acids: CASSFSGSTDTQYF. The CDR3 bases are TGTGCCAGCAGCTTTTCGGGAAGCACAGATACGCAGTATTTT. The V call is TRBV7-3, the J call TRBJ2-3; weak D call: TRBD2 (5 bases). The germline CDR1 and CDR2 sequences are SGHTA and FQGTGA. Trimming cost V 3 bases and J 0 bases, with 7 bases left between them. This CDR3 is 14 amino acids long.

This clone was seen more than once but under ten times. The chain carries TRBV6-5 and TRBJ2-7, with 10 bases that match TRBD2. Germline CDR1 and CDR2: MNHEY and SVGAGI. The ends lost 0 bases at V and 12 bases at J; junction bases unmatched: 5. The CDR3 loop spans 13 amino acids. CDR3 DNA: TGTGCCAGCAGTTACTCTCTAGCGGGAGAGGCGTACTTC. It yields the protein CASSYSLAGEAYF.

The chain employs TRBV5-1 and TRBJ2-5; D unresolved. Trimming shortened V by 0 bases and J by 8 bases, and 26 bases separated the two germline ends. The CDR3 runs to 18 residues. Germline V gene lookup returns CDR1 SGHRS and CDR2 YFSETQ. This chain's CDR3 is CASSLALFLKQAELTQYF. In DNA, the CDR3 is TGCGCCAGCAGCTTGGCCCTGTTTCTTAAGCAGGCCGAATTAACCCAGTACTTC.

This clone was counted only a few times. The chain has TRBV14 and TRBJ2-5, with D possibly TRBD1 on 6 matching bases. Germline CDR1 is SGHDN and CDR2 is FVKESK. This CDR3 has 14 residues. The V end lost 7 bases, the J end lost 7 bases, and 19 bases lay between the germline ends. The CDR3: CASTPTTGLRTQYF. For the CDR3, the DNA is TGTGCCAGCACCCCAACTACAGGGTTGAGGACCCAGTACTTC.

The V call is TRBV5-1, the J call TRBJ1-1, with TRBD1 as a possible D gene (5 bases). There are 13 residues in the CDR3. The V gene's germline CDR1 is SGHRS and CDR2 YFSETQ. Trimming stripped 0 bases from V and 7 bases from J, with 10 bases between. DNA of the CDR3: TGCGCCAGCAGCTTGGGACAGTCGAATGAAGCTTTCTTT. Protein product: CASSLGQSNEAFF.

The chain combines TRBV27 with TRBJ2-3; 12 bases fit TRBD2. The CDR3 loop spans 16 amino acids. The V gene end was trimmed by 5 bases and the J gene end by 7 bases; junction bases not matched to a gene: 10. Germline V lookup: CDR1 MNHEY, CDR2 SMNVEV (reference sequence). CDR3 in DNA: TGTGCCAGCAGTCCCCTGACTAGCGGGAGAGCTAATACGCAGTATTTT. Translating it yields CASSPLTSGRANTQYF.

V is TRBV11-2 and J is TRBJ2-1; 7 bases map to TRBD2. Germline V gene lookup returns CDR1 SGHAT and CDR2 FQNNGV. This CDR3 is 12 amino acids long. Trimming at V came to 0 bases and at J to 12 bases, leaving 2 bases not matched to a gene. The CDR3 spells CASSLEGLGQFF. CDR3 bases: TGTGCCAGCAGCTTAGAAGGACTAGGGCAGTTCTTC.

The chain combines TRBV14 with TRBJ2-3; maybe TRBD1 (5 bases). The CDR3 has 14 amino acids. Trimming removed 4 bases at V and 4 bases at J, with 12 bases between. In germline, CDR1 is SGHDN, CDR2 FVKESK. The CDR3 nucleotides read TGTGCCAGCAGCCTAGACTGGGGCTCAGATACGCAGTATTTT. Translation: CASSLDWGSDTQYF.

This sequence joins TRBV5-8 and TRBJ2-1, with 12 positions matching TRBD2. V shed 6 bases, J shed 0 bases, and the junction held 10 bases outside the gene matches. The CDR3 covers 18 residues. In germline, CDR1 is SGHTS, CDR2 YDEGEE. This chain's CDR3 is CASKRTSGTFSSYNEQFF. As DNA, the CDR3 is TGTGCCAGCAAGCGGACTAGCGGGACCTTTAGCTCCTACAATGAGCAGTTCTTC.

The V and J genes are TRBV25-1 and TRBJ2-7; D may be TRBD2 (5 bases). CDR1 MGHDK and CDR2 SYGVNS come from the germline V gene. This CDR3 is 15 amino acids long. Trimming took off 3 bases at V and 6 bases at J, with 18 bases between the two ends. The CDR3 protein is CASSDRGKDLPEQYF. CDR3 sequence (DNA): TGTGCCAGCAGTGATCGGGGTAAAGATCTCCCCGAGCAGTACTTC.

The chain links TRBV18 to TRBJ1-2; possible D gene TRBD1, 6 bases. CDR1 is KGHSH, CDR2 LQKENI, per germline. Trimming removed 3 bases from V and 0 bases from J, with 14 bases in between. The CDR3 is 16 amino acids. The CDR3 is CASSPPTGISNYGYTF. CDR3 nucleotide sequence: TGTGCCAGCTCACCGCCAACAGGGATATCTAACTATGGCTACACCTTC.